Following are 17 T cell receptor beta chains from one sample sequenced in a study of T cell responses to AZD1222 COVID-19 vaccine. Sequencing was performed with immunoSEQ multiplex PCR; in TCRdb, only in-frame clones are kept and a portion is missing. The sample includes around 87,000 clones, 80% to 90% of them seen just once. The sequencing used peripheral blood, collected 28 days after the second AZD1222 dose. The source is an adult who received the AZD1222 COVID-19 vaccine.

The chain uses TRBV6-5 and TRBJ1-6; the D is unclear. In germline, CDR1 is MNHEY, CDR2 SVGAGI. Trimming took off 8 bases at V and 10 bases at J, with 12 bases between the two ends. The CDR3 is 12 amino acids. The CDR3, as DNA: TGTGCCAGCTCCCTAGGCGAGTCACCCCTCCACTTT. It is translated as CASSLGESPLHF.

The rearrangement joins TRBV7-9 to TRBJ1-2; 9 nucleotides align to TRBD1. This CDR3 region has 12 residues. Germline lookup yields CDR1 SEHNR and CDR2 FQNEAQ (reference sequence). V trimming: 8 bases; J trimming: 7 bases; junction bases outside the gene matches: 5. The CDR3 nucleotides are TGTGCCAGCGGGGGACAGGGAGGTGGCTACACCTTC. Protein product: CASGGQGGGYTF.

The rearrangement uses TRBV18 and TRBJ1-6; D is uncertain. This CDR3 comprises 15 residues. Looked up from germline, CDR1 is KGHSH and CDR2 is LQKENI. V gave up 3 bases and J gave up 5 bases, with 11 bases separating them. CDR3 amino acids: CASSPPGSNNSPLHF. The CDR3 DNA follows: TGTGCCAGCTCACCTCCCGGCAGTAATAATTCACCCCTCCACTTT. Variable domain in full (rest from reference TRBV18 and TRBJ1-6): NAGVMQNPRHLVRRRGQEARLRCSPMKGHSHVYWYRQLPEEGLKFMVYLQKENIIDESGMPKERFSAEFPKEGPSILRIQQVVRGDSAAYFCASSPPGSNNSPLHFGNGTRLTVT.

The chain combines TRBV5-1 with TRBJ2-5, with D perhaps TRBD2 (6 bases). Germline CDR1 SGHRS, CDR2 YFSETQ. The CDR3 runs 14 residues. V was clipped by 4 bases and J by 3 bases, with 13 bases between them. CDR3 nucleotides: TGCGCCAGCAGCCCGCGGGACCGCAAAGAGACCCAGTACTTC. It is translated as CASSPRDRKETQYF.

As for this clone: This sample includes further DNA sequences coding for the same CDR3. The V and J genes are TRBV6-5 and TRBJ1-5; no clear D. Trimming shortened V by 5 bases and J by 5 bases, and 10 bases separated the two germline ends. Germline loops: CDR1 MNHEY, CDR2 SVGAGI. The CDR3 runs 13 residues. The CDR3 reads CASSHGFYQPQHF. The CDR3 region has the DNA TGTGCCAGCAGTCACGGGTTTTATCAGCCCCAGCATTTT.

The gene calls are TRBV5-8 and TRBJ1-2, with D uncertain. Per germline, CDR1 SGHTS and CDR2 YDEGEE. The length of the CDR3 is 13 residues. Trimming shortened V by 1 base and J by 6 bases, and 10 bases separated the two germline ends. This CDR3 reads CASSLIPGNGYTF. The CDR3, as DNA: TGTGCCAGCAGCTTGATTCCGGGGAATGGCTACACCTTC.

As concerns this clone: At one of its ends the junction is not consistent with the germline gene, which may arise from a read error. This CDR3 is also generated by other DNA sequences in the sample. CDR3 residues: CASSRSRGDEQYF. The CDR3 bases are TGCGCCAGCTCACGCAGTCGGGGGGACGAGCAGTACTTC. The chain employs TRBV18 and TRBJ2-7; 7 positions agree with TRBD2. The CDR3 has 13 amino acids. The V gene's germline CDR1 is KGHSH and CDR2 LQKENI.

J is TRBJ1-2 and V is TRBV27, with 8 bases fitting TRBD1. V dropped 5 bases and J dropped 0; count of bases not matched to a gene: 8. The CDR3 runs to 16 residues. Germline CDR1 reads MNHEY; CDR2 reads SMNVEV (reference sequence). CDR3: CASSQRDRLTNYGYTF. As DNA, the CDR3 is TGTGCCAGCAGTCAGAGGGACAGGTTGACTAACTATGGCTACACCTTC.

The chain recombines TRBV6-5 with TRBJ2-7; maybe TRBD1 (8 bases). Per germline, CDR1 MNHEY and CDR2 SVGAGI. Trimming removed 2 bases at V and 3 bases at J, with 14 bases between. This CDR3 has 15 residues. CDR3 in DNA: TGTGCCAGCAGTTACGGACAGGGAGGGTACTACGAGCAGTACTTC. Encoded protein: CASSYGQGGYYEQYF.

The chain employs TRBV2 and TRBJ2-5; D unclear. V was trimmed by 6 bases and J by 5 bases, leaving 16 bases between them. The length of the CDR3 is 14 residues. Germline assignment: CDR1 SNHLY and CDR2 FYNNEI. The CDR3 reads CASRGPTAAETQYF. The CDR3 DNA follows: TGTGCCAGCAGGGGTCCGACCGCAGCGGAGACCCAGTACTTC.

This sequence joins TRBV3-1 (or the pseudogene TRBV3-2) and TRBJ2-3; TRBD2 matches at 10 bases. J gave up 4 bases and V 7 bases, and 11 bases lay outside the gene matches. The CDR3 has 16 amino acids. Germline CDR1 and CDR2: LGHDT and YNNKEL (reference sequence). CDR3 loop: CASTRKRGGRPDTQYF. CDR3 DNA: TGTGCCAGCACACGAAAGCGGGGGGGCCGGCCAGATACGCAGTATTTT.

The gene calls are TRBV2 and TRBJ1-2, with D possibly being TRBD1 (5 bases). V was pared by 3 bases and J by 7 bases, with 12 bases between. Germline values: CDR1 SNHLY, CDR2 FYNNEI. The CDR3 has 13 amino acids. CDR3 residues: CASSEVPGTGYTF. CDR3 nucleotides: TGTGCCAGCAGTGAGGTCCCAGGGACTGGCTACACCTTC.

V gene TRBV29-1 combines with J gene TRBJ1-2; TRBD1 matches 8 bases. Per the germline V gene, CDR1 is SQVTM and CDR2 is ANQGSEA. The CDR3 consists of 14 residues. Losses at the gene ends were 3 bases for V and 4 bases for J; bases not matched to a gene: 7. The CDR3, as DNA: TGCAGCGTTGACGGACAGGGAATATTCTATGGCTACACCTTC. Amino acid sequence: CSVDGQGIFYGYTF. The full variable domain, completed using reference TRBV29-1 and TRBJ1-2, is SAVISQKPSRDICQRGTSLTIQCQVDSQVTMMFWYRQQPGQSLTLIATANQGSEATYESGFVIDKFPISRPNLTFSTLTVSNMSPEDSSIYLCSVDGQGIFYGYTFGSGTRLTVV.

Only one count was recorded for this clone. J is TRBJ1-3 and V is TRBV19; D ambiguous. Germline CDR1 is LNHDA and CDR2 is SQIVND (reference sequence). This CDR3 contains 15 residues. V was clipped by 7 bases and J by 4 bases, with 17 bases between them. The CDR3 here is CASIAQRHPGNTIYF. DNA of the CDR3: TGTGCCAGTATTGCCCAGAGACATCCCGGAAACACCATATATTTT.

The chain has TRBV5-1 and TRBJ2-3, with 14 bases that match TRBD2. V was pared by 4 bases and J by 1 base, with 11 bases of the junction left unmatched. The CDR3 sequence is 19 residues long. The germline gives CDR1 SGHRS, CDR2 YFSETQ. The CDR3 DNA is TGCGCCAGCAGCCCGAGGACTAGCGGGAGGTTGACCCGCACAGATACGCAGTATTTT. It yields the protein CASSPRTSGRLTRTDTQYF.

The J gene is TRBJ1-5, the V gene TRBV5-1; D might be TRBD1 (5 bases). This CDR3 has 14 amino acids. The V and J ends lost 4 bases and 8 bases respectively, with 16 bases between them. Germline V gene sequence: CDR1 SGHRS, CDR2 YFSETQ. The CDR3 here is CASSPGDGREPQHF. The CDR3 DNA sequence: TGCGCCAGCAGCCCCGGGGACGGGCGGGAGCCCCAGCATTTT.

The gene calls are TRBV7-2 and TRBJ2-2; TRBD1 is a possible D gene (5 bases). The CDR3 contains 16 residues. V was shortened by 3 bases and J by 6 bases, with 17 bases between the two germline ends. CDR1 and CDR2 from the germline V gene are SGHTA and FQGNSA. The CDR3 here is CASSFVGVGVSGELFF. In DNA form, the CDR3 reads TGTGCCAGCAGCTTCGTAGGGGTAGGGGTTTCCGGGGAGCTGTTTTTT.